A selection of T cell receptor beta chains follows, all from one sample in a study of PD-L1 blockade in urothelial cancer. Generated by immunoSEQ multiplex PCR, the TCRdb table keeps only in-frame clones and is missing some. The data contain 35,000 to 40,000 clones, 86% of them singletons. The source was PBMCs, collected around atezolizumab (anti-PD-L1) treatment. The receptor source for this set is a man aged 55 to 70 with urothelial cancer. CDR3s include the opening cysteine and the closing phenylalanine or tryptophan. Fields, in order: D gene, CDR3 length, J gene, clone size, V gene, CDR3 protein, CDR3 DNA. The D gene is left open where the match is weak. Size is omitted from some rows. Given values are once, few, many or a class for expanded clones.

>.|16|TRBJ2-2|.|TRBV5-1
CASSVGLILNTGELFF
TGCGCCAGCAGCGTCGGACTGATTTTGAACACCGGGGAGCTGTTTTTT
>TRBD1|14|TRBJ1-1|few|TRBV5-4
CASSGDSLNTEAFF
TGTGCCAGCAGCGGGGACAGCCTGAACACTGAAGCTTTCTTT
>TRBD1|15|TRBJ1-2|.|TRBV2
CASTPRDSPNYGYTF
TGTGCCAGCACCCCGAGGGACAGTCCTAACTATGGCTACACCTTC
>.|16|TRBJ2-7|.|TRBV2
CASIQGAPAAAYEQYF
TGTGCCAGCATTCAAGGGGCCCCCGCGGCGGCCTACGAGCAGTACTTC
>.|16|TRBJ1-6|few|TRBV2
CASSKDLDTYNSPLHF
TGTGCCAGCAGTAAAGATTTGGACACCTATAATTCACCCCTCCACTTT
>TRBD1|14|TRBJ1-2|.|TRBV27
CASSLRGTGNGYTF
TGTGCCAGCAGTTTAAGGGGGACAGGGAATGGCTACACCTTC
>TRBD2|17|TRBJ2-5|.|TRBV5-1
CASSSGTSGTNRETQYF
TGCGCCAGCAGCAGCGGGACTAGCGGGACCAACCGGGAGACCCAGTACTTC
>TRBD2|19|TRBJ2-1|.|TRBV6-4
CASSDQPGSSGALYNEQFF
TGTGCCAGCAGTGACCAACCTGGATCTAGCGGGGCCCTATACAATGAGCAGTTCTTC
>.|14|TRBJ2-7|.|TRBV7-8
CASSLALQNYEQYF
TGTGCCAGCAGCTTAGCGCTCCAGAATTACGAGCAGTACTTC
>TRBD2|13|TRBJ2-1|.|TRBV5-4
CASSTGLYNEQFF
TGTGCCAGCAGCACGGGACTATACAATGAGCAGTTCTTC
>.|15|TRBJ1-1|few|TRBV6-6
CASRPDAGKNTEAFF
TGTGCCAGCAGGCCCGATGCGGGGAAGAACACTGAAGCTTTCTTT
>.|14|TRBJ2-4|.|TRBV7-9
CASSSTAPKNIQYF
TGTGCCAGCAGCTCGACAGCACCCAAAAACATTCAGTACTTC
>TRBD2|13|TRBJ2-1|.|TRBV5-1
CASSARLANEQFF
TGCGCCAGCAGCGCACGACTAGCTAATGAGCAGTTCTTC
>TRBD1|15|TRBJ1-1|.|TRBV12-5
CASGLATGGNTEAFF
TGTGCTAGTGGTTTGGCAACAGGGGGAAACACTGAAGCTTTCTTT
>.|13|TRBJ2-6|.|TRBV30
CAWRTGGANVLTF
TGTGCCTGGCGAACGGGAGGGGCCAACGTCCTGACTTTC
>.|15|TRBJ2-4|.|TRBV11-2
CASSIRVSVENIQYF
TGTGCCAGCAGCATTCGCGTTAGCGTGGAAAACATTCAGTACTTC
>TRBD1|14|TRBJ2-7|.|TRBV4-1
CASSQLTGHYEQYF
TGCGCCAGCAGCCAACTGACAGGGCACTACGAGCAGTACTTC
>TRBD1|14|TRBJ2-7|.|TRBV5-6
CASSPATGAGEQYF
TGTGCCAGCAGCCCAGCTACAGGGGCGGGCGAGCAGTACTTC
>TRBD1|15|TRBJ2-1|.|TRBV11-1
CASSRRDRGVNEQFF
TGTGCCAGCAGCCGCCGGGACAGGGGAGTAAATGAGCAGTTCTTC
>.|14|TRBJ1-2|.|TRBV19
CASTPGHPGNGYTF
TGTGCCAGTACCCCCGGCCACCCAGGGAATGGCTACACCTTC
>TRBD1|19|TRBJ2-7|.|TRBV5-1
CASRRDGLTGGTGSHEQYF
TGCGCCAGCAGACGTGACGGCCTAACTGGGGGGACAGGGTCCCACGAGCAGTACTTC
>TRBD2|15|TRBJ2-7|.|TRBV5-1
CASSLGLAGSYEQYF
TGCGCCAGCAGCTTGGGGCTAGCGGGCTCCTACGAGCAGTACTTC
>.|16|TRBJ1-4|.|TRBV11-2
CASSPGVGEANEKLFF
TGTGCCAGCAGCCCTGGGGTCGGGGAAGCAAATGAAAAACTGTTTTTT
>.|16|TRBJ2-3|.|TRBV2
CASSEFVRMGTDTQYF
TGTGCCAGCAGTGAATTCGTCAGGATGGGCACAGATACGCAGTATTTT
>TRBD1|12|TRBJ1-2|.|TRBV2
CASRGQGGGYTF
TGTGCCAGCAGAGGACAGGGAGGTGGCTACACCTTC
>.|13|TRBJ2-5|.|TRBV5-1
CASSSQGQETQYF
TGCGCCAGCAGCTCCCAGGGGCAAGAGACCCAGTACTTC
>TRBD1|14|TRBJ2-7|.|TRBV4-3
CASSQVGTAYEQYF
TGCGCCAGCAGCCAAGTTGGGACAGCATACGAGCAGTACTTC
>TRBD2|15|TRBJ2-7|few|TRBV4-3
CASSQLSGGSYEQYF
TGCGCCAGCAGCCAACTTAGCGGGGGCTCCTACGAGCAGTACTTC
>.|16|TRBJ1-3|.|TRBV18
CASSPPSRASGNTIYF
TGTGCCAGCTCACCACCGAGCAGGGCTTCTGGAAACACCATATATTTT
>.|15|TRBJ1-6|.|TRBV11-2
CASSLDLGAGSPLHF
TGTGCCAGCAGCTTAGATCTGGGGGCTGGATCACCCCTCCACTTT
>.|15|TRBJ1-5|.|TRBV9
CASSPSGFSNQPQHF
TGTGCCAGCAGCCCTAGCGGATTCAGCAATCAGCCCCAGCATTTT